One and the same sample provided the 20 T cell receptor beta chains below, sequenced in a study of blood T cell repertoires in COVID-19. Profiling relied on immunoSEQ multiplex PCR, and the TCRdb table lists in-frame clones only, not all of them. The sample gives fewer than 200,000 clones, approximately 90% of which show up once; less than 5% is in the top ten. What was sequenced was peripheral blood. The origin of the receptors is an older woman who had recovered from COVID-19.

The rearrangement links TRBV6-5 to TRBJ2-6, with a tentative D call TRBD1 (6 bases). V gave up 8 bases and J gave up 0 bases, with 11 bases separating them. There are 15 residues in the CDR3. The germline V gene has CDR1 MNHEY and CDR2 SVGAGI. The CDR3 loop is CASGGQNSGANVLTF. CDR3 sequence (DNA): TGTGCCAGCGGCGGACAGAACTCTGGGGCCAACGTCCTGACTTTC.

V and J are TRBV12-5 and TRBJ2-1; 9 nucleotides align to TRBD1. This CDR3 contains 15 residues. The V gene's germline CDR1 is LGHNT and CDR2 FRNRAP. J lost 4 bases, V lost 1 base, and 2 bases had no gene match. The CDR3 reads CASGLGQGVYNEQFF. CDR3 sequence (DNA): TGTGCTAGTGGTTTGGGACAGGGGGTATACAATGAGCAGTTCTTC.

The V call is TRBV10-3, the J call TRBJ2-2; D is unresolved. The ends were cut back, 6 bases at V and 8 bases at J, with 10 bases in the middle. This CDR3 has 12 residues. CDR1 ENHRY and CDR2 SYGVKD come from the germline V gene. The chain's CDR3 is CAIRRLEGELFF. In nucleotides, the CDR3 is TGTGCCATCAGGCGACTGGAGGGGGAGCTGTTTTTT.

The rearrangement uses TRBV5-5 and TRBJ2-7; D is uncertain. The CDR3 is 15 residues long. The V end was cut by 2 bases, the J end by 0 bases, with 12 bases between. Germline V gene sequence: CDR1 SGHKS, CDR2 YYEKEE (reference sequence). The DNA for the CDR3 is TGTGCCAGCAGCTTACACGAAACGTACTCCTACGAGCAGTACTTC. It codes for CASSLHETYSYEQYF.

The chain combines TRBV19 with TRBJ1-2; D not certain. V lost 8 bases and J lost 4, with 11 bases in between. Germline assignment: CDR1 LNHDA and CDR2 SQIVND (reference sequence). This CDR3 is 12 amino acids long. The CDR3 region is CASWRASYGYTF. The DNA of the CDR3 is TGTGCCAGTTGGCGGGCGAGCTATGGCTACACCTTC. Based on the CDR3 plus reference TRBV19 and TRBJ1-2, the full variable domain is DGGITQSPKYLFRKEGQNVTLSCEQNLNHDAMYWYRQDPGQGLRLIYYSQIVNDFQKGDIAEGYSVSREKKESFPLTVTSAQKNPTAFYLCASWRASYGYTFGSGTRLTVV.

This clone was recorded a few times. This chain links TRBV27 with TRBJ2-7; the D gene is possibly TRBD1 (5 bases). The CDR3 runs to 14 residues. Germline V lookup: CDR1 MNHEY, CDR2 SMNVEV (reference sequence). With 6 bases removed from V and 3 bases from J, the gap between germline ends came to 15 bases. The CDR3 nucleotides are TGTGCCAGCAGGAGATTTAGACAGCACTACGAGCAGTACTTC. This codes for CASRRFRQHYEQYF.

This clone was found once. The V call is TRBV3-1 (or the pseudogene TRBV3-2), the J call TRBJ1-3, with 7 bases that match TRBD1. The CDR3 is 16 amino acids. The V and J ends lost 4 bases and 0 bases, in that order; junction bases with no gene match: 6. Germline CDR1 reads LGHDT; CDR2 reads YNNKEL (reference sequence). CDR3 residues: CASSLRDSSSGNTIYF. The CDR3 DNA reads TGTGCCAGCAGCCTCCGGGACAGCAGCTCTGGAAACACCATATATTTT.

The chain is built from TRBV4-1 and TRBJ2-3, with 16 bases fitting TRBD2. The CDR3 consists of 19 residues. The germline gives CDR1 MGHRA, CDR2 YSYEKL. After removal of 6 bases from V and 3 bases from J, the junction contained 12 bases not matched to a gene. Here the CDR3 DNA reads TGCGCCAGCAGTTCCCCCGGGACTAGCGGGGGGGCCGGGACAGATACGCAGTATTTT. Protein product: CASSSPGTSGGAGTDTQYF.

This chain joins TRBV19 and TRBJ1-2, with TRBD1 as a possible D gene (5 bases). This CDR3 has 15 amino acids. The V end was cut by 0 bases, the J end by 6 bases, with 14 bases between. Germline CDR1 reads LNHDA; CDR2 reads SQIVND (reference sequence). CDR3 in amino acids: CASSIDTLQTDGYTF. CDR3 in DNA: TGTGCCAGTAGTATAGATACCCTACAGACAGATGGCTACACCTTC. Variable domain in full (rest from reference TRBV19 and TRBJ1-2): DGGITQSPKYLFRKEGQNVTLSCEQNLNHDAMYWYRQDPGQGLRLIYYSQIVNDFQKGDIAEGYSVSREKKESFPLTVTSAQKNPTAFYLCASSIDTLQTDGYTFGSGTRLTVV.

In the case of this clone: A read error may produce the germline difference seen at one junction end. The chain links TRBV7-7 to TRBJ1-2; D uncertain. Germline V gives CDR1 SSHAT, CDR2 FNYEAQ (reference sequence). The CDR3 covers 16 residues. CDR3 sequence: CASSSISRIPNYGYTF. As DNA, the CDR3 is TGTGCTAGCAGCTCCATATCCAGGATCCCTAACTATGGCTACACCTTC.

The chain joins TRBV27 to TRBJ2-7, with 10 bases aligning to TRBD1. V gave up 6 bases and J gave up 4 bases; unmatched junction bases: 6. From germline, CDR1 is MNHEY and CDR2 SMNVEV (reference sequence). This CDR3 spans 14 amino acids. The CDR3 sequence: CASRSDRGLYEQYF. In nucleotides, the CDR3 is TGTGCCAGCAGGTCTGACAGGGGGCTATACGAGCAGTACTTC.

V gene TRBV5-5 combines with J gene TRBJ2-3, with 8 bases fitting TRBD2. In germline, CDR1 is SGHKS, CDR2 YYEKEE (reference sequence). The CDR3 is made up of 17 amino acids. J was trimmed by 4 bases and V by 0 bases; bases with no gene match: 10. CDR3 sequence (DNA): TGTGCCAGCAGCTTGGAAGATATAGGGCGGGGGGCAGATACGCAGTATTTT. Translated, it gives CASSLEDIGRGADTQYF. Looking up the rest from reference TRBV5-5 and TRBJ2-3 gives the full variable domain: DAGVTQSPTHLIKTRGQQVTLRCSPISGHKSVSWYQQVLGQGPQFIFQYYEKEERGRGNFPDRFSARQFPNYSSELNVNALLLGDSALYLCASSLEDIGRGADTQYFGPGTRLTVL.

A single count supports this clone. The genes are TRBV5-1 and TRBJ2-1; D is perhaps TRBD2 (6 bases). Deletions cut 3 bases from V and 0 bases from J, with 13 bases between. The CDR3 extends over 16 amino acids. The germline CDR1 and CDR2 sequences are SGHRS and YFSETQ. CDR3 sequence reads: CASSSLYGSSYNEQFF. In DNA, the CDR3 is TGCGCCAGCAGCTCCCTATACGGGAGCTCCTACAATGAGCAGTTCTTC.

The rearrangement joins TRBV3-1 (or the pseudogene TRBV3-2) to TRBJ1-6, with a possible D match to TRBD1 (5 bases). Germline CDR1 LGHDT, CDR2 YNNKEL (reference sequence). CDR3 length: 13 amino acids. Trimming left V 4 bases short and J 10 bases short, with 11 bases between. Here the CDR3 DNA reads TGTGCCAGCAGCCCCTTACAGGAGTCACCCCTCCACTTT. Protein sequence: CASSPLQESPLHF.

This clone was counted ten times or more. The chain employs TRBV9 and TRBJ2-7, with a weak D call TRBD2 (6 bases). Per the germline V gene, CDR1 is SGDLS and CDR2 is YYNGEE. V lost 3 bases and J lost 3, with 13 bases in between. The CDR3 contains 14 residues. In DNA form, the CDR3 reads TGTGCCAGCAGCGGGACCGCGGGGAACTACGAGCAGTACTTC. Translation gives CASSGTAGNYEQYF. Full variable domain (missing parts from reference TRBV9 and TRBJ2-7): DSGVTQTPKHLITATGQRVTLRCSPRSGDLSVYWYQQSLDQGLQFLIQYYNGEERAKGNILERFSAQQFPDLHSELNLSSLELGDSALYFCASSGTAGNYEQYFGPGTRLTVT.

The rearrangement joins TRBV19 to TRBJ1-2; D is uncertain. There are 17 residues in the CDR3. Germline V gene lookup returns CDR1 LNHDA and CDR2 SQIVND (reference sequence). V shed 3 bases and J shed 4 bases, with 21 bases lying between them. CDR3 region: CASSIPSSGIGIYGYTF. The CDR3 DNA reads as TGTGCCAGTAGTATCCCCTCCTCCGGGATAGGGATCTATGGCTACACCTTC.

J is TRBJ1-2 and V is TRBV6-2 or TRBV6-3; the match to TRBD1 covers 10 bases. V shed 2 bases, J shed 4 bases, and the junction held 10 bases outside the gene matches. CDR1 is MNHEY, CDR2 SVGEGT, per germline. The CDR3 contains 17 residues. CDR3 bases: TGTGCCAGCAGTTACGCCTCCGGGACAGGGGCCCTCTATGGCTACACCTTC. This encodes CASSYASGTGALYGYTF.

The V and J genes are TRBV7-8 and TRBJ1-4; tentative D call: TRBD1 (5 bases). Germline assignment: CDR1 SGHVS and CDR2 FQNEAQ. V dropped 5 bases and J dropped 2 bases, with 21 bases sitting between them. There are 18 residues in the CDR3. The CDR3 DNA reads TGTGCCAGCAGCCTTAGGGCGCTGTCGGGGGTTACTAATGAAAAACTGTTTTTT. Its protein is CASSLRALSGVTNEKLFF.

This clone was seen a single time. J is TRBJ1-5 and V is TRBV2, with D maybe TRBD1 (6 bases). Deletions cut 8 bases from V and 4 bases from J, with 12 bases between. The CDR3 runs 13 residues. CDR1 is SNHLY and CDR2 is FYNNEI in the germline V gene. In nucleotides, the CDR3 is TGTGCCAGCCGCGGGCAGGGGAATCAGCCCCAGCATTTT. Its protein is CASRGQGNQPQHF. Drawing the rest from reference TRBV2 and TRBJ1-5, the complete variable domain is EPEVTQTPSHQVTQMGQEVILRCVPISNHLYFYWYRQILGQKVEFLVSFYNNEISEKSEIFDDQFSVERPDGSNFTLKIRSTKLEDSAMYFCASRGQGNQPQHFGDGTRLSIL.

This clone was picked up a small number of times. V is TRBV6-5 and J is TRBJ2-7; D ambiguous. Trimming removed 7 bases from V and 1 base from J, with 11 bases in between. In germline, CDR1 is MNHEY, CDR2 SVGAGI. The CDR3 extends over 13 amino acids. The CDR3 DNA reads TGTGCCAGCAACTTAGACATTTCCTACGAGCAGTACTTC. As protein: CASNLDISYEQYF.